The 21 T cell receptor beta chains listed next were all sequenced from one sample in a study of shared clonotypes between healthy human individuals. Method: immunoSEQ multiplex PCR; TCRdb's copy keeps in-frame clones and lacks some. The sample consists of some 1,100,000 clones, approximately 78% of them appearing once. Sequenced input: memory CD4+ T cells from PBMCs. Stated subset: CD45RA-negative fraction. The receptor source for this set is a man between 18 and 29 years old in good health. Some clones in this sample may be carry-over from other donors' samples.

This clone was observed a few times. This sequence joins TRBV9 and TRBJ2-3; a weak D match, TRBD2 (6 bases). The CDR3 is 13 amino acids. Per germline, CDR1 SGDLS and CDR2 YYNGEE. V lost 8 bases and J 6 bases, leaving 16 bases between the germline ends. DNA for the CDR3: TGTGCCAGTACCGGACTACCGGCGGATACGCAGTATTTT. Its protein is CASTGLPADTQYF. The whole variable domain, remainder taken from reference TRBV9 and TRBJ2-3, is DSGVTQTPKHLITATGQRVTLRCSPRSGDLSVYWYQQSLDQGLQFLIQYYNGEERAKGNILERFSAQQFPDLHSELNLSSLELGDSALYFCASTGLPADTQYFGPGTRLTVL.

This chain links TRBV4-2 with TRBJ2-1; TRBD2 matches 11 bases. Looked up from germline, CDR1 is LGHNA and CDR2 is YNFKEQ. The length of the CDR3 is 15 residues. Unmatched junction bases numbered 2, after V lost 3 bases and J lost 4 bases. CDR3 sequence: CASSHGTSGYNEQFF. CDR3 sequence (DNA): TGTGCCAGCAGCCACGGGACTAGCGGTTACAATGAGCAGTTCTTC.

V usage is TRBV2 and J usage is TRBJ1-1, with D maybe TRBD1 (5 bases). Germline CDR1 reads SNHLY; CDR2 reads FYNNEI. The CDR3 has 12 residues. V was cut by 7 bases and J by 9 bases, with 15 bases left in between. The DNA for the CDR3 is TGTGCCAGCACCGAAAATCGGGGCCAAGCTTTCTTT. Its translation: CASTENRGQAFF.

This chain connects TRBV5-4 to TRBJ2-7; maybe TRBD1 (7 bases). The CDR3 totals 14 residues. The V end lost 4 bases, the J end lost 5 bases, and 16 bases lay between the germline ends. From germline, CDR1 is SGHNT and CDR2 YYREEE (reference sequence). DNA of the CDR3: TGTGCCAGCAGCCCAGGGGGGACTCCAAACGAGCAGTACTTC. The encoded protein is CASSPGGTPNEQYF.

This clone showed up just a few times. This chain uses TRBV18 with TRBJ2-4; 7 bases are shared with TRBD1. The trim removed 3 bases at V and 3 bases at J, leaving 8 bases unmatched. CDR1 is KGHSH and CDR2 is LQKENI in the germline V gene. The CDR3 is 16 amino acids. CDR3 region: CASSPPGQTLKNIQYF. The CDR3 DNA is TGTGCCAGCTCACCTCCGGGACAGACTCTCAAAAACATTCAGTACTTC.

The chain couples TRBV11-3 to TRBJ2-3; perhaps D is TRBD1 or TRBD2 (5 bases each). Germline assignment: CDR1 SGHNT and CDR2 YENEEA. Trimming took 4 bases from V and 4 from J, leaving 9 bases between them. This CDR3 is built from 13 residues. CDR3 sequence reads: CASSWGPADTQYF. CDR3 coding DNA: TGTGCCAGCAGCTGGGGACCAGCAGATACGCAGTATTTT.

The rearrangement links TRBV5-4 to TRBJ1-1, with D possibly TRBD1 on 6 matching bases. The V gene lost 0 bases and the J gene lost 5 bases, with 17 bases spanning the gap. The CDR3 is made up of 16 amino acids. Germline V gene lookup returns CDR1 SGHNT and CDR2 YYREEE (reference sequence). CDR3 sequence: CASSLARWTVGTEAFF. CDR3 DNA: TGTGCCAGCAGCTTGGCCCGCTGGACAGTGGGAACTGAAGCTTTCTTT. Using reference TRBV5-4 and TRBJ1-1 for the parts outside the CDR3, the full variable domain is ETGVTQSPTHLIKTRGQQVTLRCSSQSGHNTVSWYQQALGQGPQFIFQYYREEENGRGNFPPRFSGLQFPNYSSELNVNALELDDSALYLCASSLARWTVGTEAFFGQGTRLTVV.

Worth noting for this clone: Other DNA sequences in the same sample also yield this CDR3. The gene calls are TRBV6-5 and TRBJ1-2; D gene unclear. V gave up 5 bases and J gave up 5 bases, with 12 bases separating them. Germline CDR1 reads MNHEY; CDR2 reads SVGAGI. This CDR3 spans 13 amino acids. CDR3 loop: CASSPTVGYGYTF. The CDR3 DNA follows: TGTGCCAGCAGTCCCACGGTGGGGTATGGCTACACCTTC.

CDR3 region: CASSQEAGGDTEAFF. The CDR3 DNA sequence: TGTGCCAGCAGCCAAGAAGCAGGCGGGGACACTGAAGCTTTCTTT. The chain links TRBV14 to TRBJ1-1, with D unresolved. V lost 0 bases, J lost 3 bases, and 11 bases lay in between. The length of the CDR3 is 15 residues. Germline CDR1 SGHDN, CDR2 FVKESK.

The chain uses TRBV5-1 and TRBJ1-2; D uncertain. The CDR3 covers 14 residues. Trimming removed 3 bases from V and 2 bases from J, with 11 bases in between. CDR1 is SGHRS and CDR2 is YFSETQ in the germline V gene. CDR3 DNA sequence: TGCGCCAGCAGCTCCCTCGTTGGGAACTATGGCTACACCTTC. Encoded protein: CASSSLVGNYGYTF. The full variable domain, completed using reference TRBV5-1 and TRBJ1-2, is KAGVTQTPRYLIKTRGQQVTLSCSPISGHRSVSWYQQTPGQGLQFLFEYFSETQRNKGNFPGRFSGRQFSNSRSEMNVSTLELGDSALYLCASSSLVGNYGYTFGSGTRLTVV.

This rearrangement joins TRBV28 to TRBJ2-1, with 7 bases aligning to TRBD1. The CDR3 covers 15 residues. Trimming removed 6 bases from V and 9 bases from J; junction bases left unmatched: 14. The germline gives CDR1 MDHEN, CDR2 SYDVKM. The CDR3 bases are TGTGCCAGCAGCCCTCCGCTGACAGGGTATGGTGAGCAGTTCTTC. Translation: CASSPPLTGYGEQFF.

This clone was seen a few times. The gene calls are TRBV10-1 and TRBJ2-5; D tentatively fits TRBD1 or TRBD2 (5 bases each). The CDR3 has 12 residues. V shed 4 bases and J shed 4 bases, with 7 bases lying between them. CDR1 WNHNN and CDR2 SYGVQD come from the germline V gene (reference sequence). Written as DNA, the CDR3 is TGCGCCAGCAGTGGGGGACCAGAGACCCAGTACTTC. As protein: CASSGGPETQYF.

The rearrangement uses TRBV5-1 and TRBJ1-4, with 9 positions matching TRBD1. This CDR3 contains 15 residues. J was trimmed by 7 bases and V by 4 bases; bases with no gene match: 8. The germline CDR1 and CDR2 sequences are SGHRS and YFSETQ. In DNA, the CDR3 is TGCGCCAGCAGCCTAGTGGACAGGGGAAGTGAAAAACTGTTTTTT. Protein: CASSLVDRGSEKLFF.

This clone was seen only a few times. This chain connects TRBV5-6 to TRBJ2-7; 9 bases agree with TRBD2. V was pared by 0 bases and J by 2 bases, with 3 bases of the junction left unmatched. This CDR3 spans 15 amino acids. The germline V gene has CDR1 SGHDT and CDR2 YYEEEE. DNA of the CDR3: TGTGCCAGCAGCTTGGCAGGCGGGAGGGCCTACGAGCAGTACTTC. Protein: CASSLAGGRAYEQYF.

V is TRBV10-3 and J is TRBJ2-3; the match to TRBD1 covers 10 bases. After removal of 5 bases from V and 3 bases from J, the junction contained 8 bases not matched to a gene. The CDR3 length is 16 residues. Germline loops: CDR1 ENHRY, CDR2 SYGVKD. This CDR3 is CAISRQGARGTDTQYF. CDR3 nucleotide sequence: TGTGCCATCAGTCGACAGGGGGCTAGAGGAACAGATACGCAGTATTTT.

The chain has TRBV5-4 and TRBJ2-5, with a tentative D call TRBD1 (6 bases). Germline CDR1 and CDR2: SGHNT and YYREEE (reference sequence). This CDR3 region has 13 residues. V shed 4 bases and J shed 5 bases, with 12 bases lying between them. CDR3 region: CASSRIGGETQYF. In DNA form, the CDR3 reads TGTGCCAGCAGCCGTATTGGGGGCGAGACCCAGTACTTC.

V is TRBV6-5 and J is TRBJ1-1; 7 bases map to TRBD1. Germline-derived CDR1 and CDR2 are MNHEY and SVGAGI. CDR3 size: 14 residues. J was trimmed by 4 bases and V by 5 bases; bases with no gene match: 7. In nucleotides, the CDR3 is TGTGCCAGCAGTCGACAGGGCGGGACCACTGAAGCTTTCTTT. Encoded protein: CASSRQGGTTEAFF.

Only one count was recorded for this clone. V gene TRBV5-6 combines with J gene TRBJ1-4; D not resolved. The V gene's germline CDR1 is SGHDT and CDR2 YYEEEE. Between the trimmed V and J ends, which lost 4 bases and 2 bases, there was a span of 6 bases. The CDR3 has 13 residues. The CDR3 nucleotides read TGTGCCAGCAGCCCACCGACTAATGAAAAACTGTTTTTT. Its translation: CASSPPTNEKLFF. Drawing the rest from reference TRBV5-6 and TRBJ1-4, the complete variable domain is DAGVTQSPTHLIKTRGQQVTLRCSPKSGHDTVSWYQQALGQGPQFIFQYYEEEERQRGNFPDRFSGHQFPNYSSELNVNALLLGDSALYLCASSPPTNEKLFFGSGTQLSVL.

This rearrangement joins TRBV30 to TRBJ2-1; D not resolved. Germline assignment: CDR1 GTSNPN and CDR2 SVGIG (reference sequence). The CDR3 consists of 12 residues. The V and J ends lost 3 bases and 6 bases respectively, with 9 bases between them. Written as DNA, the CDR3 is TGTGCCTGGAGAAGGTCTATCAATGAGCAGTTCTTC. It encodes CAWRRSINEQFF.

The rearrangement joins TRBV2 to TRBJ2-7, with TRBD1 identical over 8 bases. The CDR3 has 14 residues. Germline V lookup: CDR1 SNHLY, CDR2 FYNNEI. V gave up 7 bases and J gave up 4 bases; unmatched junction bases: 9. CDR3 protein: CASKGTGIVYEQYF. As DNA, the CDR3 is TGTGCCAGCAAGGGGACAGGAATTGTTTACGAGCAGTACTTC.

V usage is TRBV7-2 and J usage is TRBJ1-2; weak D call: TRBD1 (5 bases). Germline V gene data show CDR1 as SGHTA and CDR2 as FQGNSA. V was trimmed by 5 bases and J by 6 bases, leaving 19 bases between them. This CDR3 is built from 15 residues. DNA of the CDR3: TGTGCCAGCAGCCCCGGGGCAGGGAGTGTCCATGGCTACACCTTC. Translation gives CASSPGAGSVHGYTF.